The clone carrying this T cell receptor (beta chain) was seen repeatedly, ten times or more. Its specificity is not known. This entry is derived from a study of T cells in Graves' hyperthyroidism and ophthalmopathy. Study results and limitations: Most expanded thyroid clonotypes above 0.001 also appeared in blood.

The V segment lost 0 bases and the J segment 15 bases; nucleotides outside the gene matches: 10. The germline V gene encodes CDR1 SGHRS and CDR2 YFSETQ. The CDR3 is made up of 15 amino acids. Amplification yielded TCR beta CDR3 regions, with RNA transcripts as the source. First-round RT-PCR of the TCR CDR3 relied on the HTBI primer set. TCRdb re-called the multiplex PCR reads through MiXCR, storing one row per CDR3 protein. This table has roughly 56,000 distinct CDR3 sequences, roughly 52% appearing once. Diagnoses used clinical symptoms, serum thyroxine and TRAb, thyroid ultrasound and orbital computed tomography. Fresh peripheral blood, roughly 9.8 ml of it, supplied the PBMCs.

This clonotype was sampled from a woman in her twenties or thirties with Graves' ophthalmopathy. The rearrangement links TRBV5-1 to TRBJ2-1, with 12 bases lining up with TRBD2. The sequenced sample consisted of blood. As DNA, the CDR3 is TGCGCCAGCAGCTTGGGACTAGCGGGAGAGGGGGTTTGGTTCTTC. Protein: CASSLGLAGEGVWFF.